One and the same sample provided the 8 T cell receptor beta chains below, sequenced in a study of cytomegalovirus exposure and HLA in healthy donors. Both 60 Vbeta primers and 13 Jbeta primers went into the PCR. The method was immunoSEQ multiplex PCR; TCRdb's version includes in-frame clones alone and lacks a portion of them. The data contain some 150,000 clones, approximately 77% of them singletons. The sequenced material came from PBMCs. The receptor set was obtained from a woman aged 40 to 50 in good health and CMV-seronegative.

Here the CDR3 DNA reads TGTGCCAGCAGCCCGGGACAGGCGCATCATAGCAATCAGCCCCAGCATTTT. Protein product: CASSPGQAHHSNQPQHF. The chain combines TRBV5-8 with TRBJ1-5; 8 nucleotides agree with TRBD1. This CDR3 is built from 17 residues. V shed 4 bases, J shed 0 bases, and the junction held 9 bases outside the gene matches. Germline values: CDR1 SGHTS, CDR2 YDEGEE.

J is TRBJ2-7 and V is TRBV7-9; TRBD2 matches 7 bases. Per germline, CDR1 SEHNR and CDR2 FQNEAQ (reference sequence). This CDR3 region has 14 residues. V was clipped by 0 bases and J by 9 bases; unmatched bases: 8. The CDR3 bases are TGTGCCAGCAGCTTAGCTTCACTAGCGTGGGGGCAGTACTTC. The encoded protein is CASSLASLAWGQYF. The variable domain in full, with the rest retrieved from reference TRBV7-9 and TRBJ2-7, is DTGVSQNPRHKITKRGQNVTFRCDPISEHNRLYWYRQTLGQGPEFLTYFQNEAQLEKSRLLSDRFSAERPKGSFSTLEIQRTEQGDSAMYLCASSLASLAWGQYFGPGTRLTVT.

The chain carries TRBV7-9 and TRBJ1-1; TRBD1 aligns across 7 bases. Looked up from germline, CDR1 is SEHNR and CDR2 is FQNEAQ (reference sequence). The CDR3 consists of 14 residues. J lost 3 bases, V lost 2 bases, and 3 bases had no gene match. This CDR3 is CASSLSGQDTEAFF. CDR3 DNA: TGTGCCAGCAGCTTATCAGGACAGGACACTGAAGCTTTCTTT.

The chain is built from TRBV6-6 and TRBJ2-1, with 8 nucleotides matching TRBD2. Germline CDR1 MNHNY, CDR2 SVGAGI (reference sequence). V shed 7 bases, J shed 4 bases, and the junction held 3 bases outside the gene matches. The CDR3 contains 13 residues. In DNA, the CDR3 is TGTGCCAGCAAGCAGCGGGAGTACAATGAGCAGTTCTTC. It yields the protein CASKQREYNEQFF.

The chain couples TRBV30 to TRBJ2-5; maybe TRBD1 (5 bases). From germline, CDR1 is GTSNPN and CDR2 SVGIG (reference sequence). Trimming pared 5 bases from V and 5 bases from J, leaving 15 bases between. The CDR3 has 13 residues. The DNA of the CDR3 is TGTGCCTGGGGACACGGAGCCAGGGAGACCCAGTACTTC. Its translation: CAWGHGARETQYF.

This chain joins TRBV6-6 and TRBJ1-2; unclear D gene. The CDR3 loop spans 13 amino acids. Trimming took 7 bases from V and 4 from J, leaving 13 bases between them. Germline loops: CDR1 MNHNY, CDR2 SVGAGI (reference sequence). The CDR3 sequence is CASIADTSYGYTF. CDR3 bases: TGTGCCAGCATCGCCGACACGAGCTATGGCTACACCTTC.

J is TRBJ2-7 and V is TRBV18; 9 bases agree with TRBD2. V lost 6 bases and J lost 2; bases outside the gene matches: 8. CDR1 is KGHSH, CDR2 LQKENI, per germline. The CDR3 is made up of 15 amino acids. The CDR3 sequence: CASSPVTSGTYEQYF. The CDR3 DNA sequence: TGTGCCAGCTCCCCAGTGACTAGCGGCACCTACGAGCAGTACTTC. The entire variable domain, with the rest obtained from reference TRBV18 and TRBJ2-7, is as follows: NAGVMQNPRHLVRRRGQEARLRCSPMKGHSHVYWYRQLPEEGLKFMVYLQKENIIDESGMPKERFSAEFPKEGPSILRIQQVVRGDSAAYFCASSPVTSGTYEQYFGPGTRLTVT.

The V gene is TRBV10-3, the J gene TRBJ1-1; D is ambiguous. V was cut by 4 bases and J by 0 bases, with 12 bases left in between. Germline CDR1 and CDR2: ENHRY and SYGVKD. The CDR3 has 15 residues. CDR3 bases: TGTGCCATCAGTGCCGGGTTGACCATGAACACTGAAGCTTTCTTT. Protein product: CAISAGLTMNTEAFF.